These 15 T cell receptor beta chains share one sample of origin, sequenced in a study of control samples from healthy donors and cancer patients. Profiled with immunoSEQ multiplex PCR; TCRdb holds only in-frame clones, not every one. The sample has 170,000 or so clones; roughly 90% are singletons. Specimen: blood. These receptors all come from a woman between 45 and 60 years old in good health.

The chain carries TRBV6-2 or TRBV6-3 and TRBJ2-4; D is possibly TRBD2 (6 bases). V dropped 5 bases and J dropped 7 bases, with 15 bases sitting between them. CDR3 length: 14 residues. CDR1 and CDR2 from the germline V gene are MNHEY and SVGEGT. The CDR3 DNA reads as TGTGCCAGCAGTCCCGGGAGAAGCAGGAACATTCAGTACTTC. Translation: CASSPGRSRNIQYF.

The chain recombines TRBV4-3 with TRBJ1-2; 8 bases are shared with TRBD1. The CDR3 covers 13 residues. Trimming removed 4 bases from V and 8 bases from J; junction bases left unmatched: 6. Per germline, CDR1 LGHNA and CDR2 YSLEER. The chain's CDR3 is CASSPRGLEGYTF. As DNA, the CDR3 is TGCGCCAGCAGCCCCAGGGGGCTGGAGGGCTACACCTTC.

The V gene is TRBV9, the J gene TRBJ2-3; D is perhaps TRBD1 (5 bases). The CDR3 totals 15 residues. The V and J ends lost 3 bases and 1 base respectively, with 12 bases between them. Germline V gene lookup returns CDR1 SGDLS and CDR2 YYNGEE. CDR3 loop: CASSATLGRTDTQYF. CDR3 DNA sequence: TGTGCCAGCAGCGCGACTTTGGGGCGCACAGATACGCAGTATTTT.

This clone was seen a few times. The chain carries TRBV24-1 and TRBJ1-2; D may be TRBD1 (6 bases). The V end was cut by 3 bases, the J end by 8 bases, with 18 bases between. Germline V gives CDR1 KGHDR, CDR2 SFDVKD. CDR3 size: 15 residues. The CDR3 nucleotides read TGTGCCACCAGTGATCCCGGACAGCTATACAGGGGCTACACCTTC. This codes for CATSDPGQLYRGYTF.

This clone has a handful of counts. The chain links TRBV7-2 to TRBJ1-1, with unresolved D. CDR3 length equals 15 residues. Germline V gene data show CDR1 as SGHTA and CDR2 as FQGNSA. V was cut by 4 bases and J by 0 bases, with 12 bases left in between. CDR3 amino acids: CASSSDLQMNTEAFF. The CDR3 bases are TGTGCCAGCAGCTCCGACCTACAGATGAACACTGAAGCTTTCTTT.

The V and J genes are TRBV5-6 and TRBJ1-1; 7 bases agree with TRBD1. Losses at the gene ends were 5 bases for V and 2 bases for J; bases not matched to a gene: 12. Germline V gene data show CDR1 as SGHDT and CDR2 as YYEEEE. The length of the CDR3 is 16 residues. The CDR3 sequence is CASSSKTGWLNTEAFF. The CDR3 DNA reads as TGTGCCAGCAGTTCGAAGACAGGGTGGTTAAACACTGAAGCTTTCTTT.

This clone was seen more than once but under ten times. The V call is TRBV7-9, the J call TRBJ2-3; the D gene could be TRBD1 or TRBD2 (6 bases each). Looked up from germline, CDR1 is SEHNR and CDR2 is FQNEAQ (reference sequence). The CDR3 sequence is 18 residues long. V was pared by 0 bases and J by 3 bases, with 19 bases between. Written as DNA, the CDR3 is TGTGCCAGCAGCTTAGCGAAATCCCGGGGGCAGATAACAGATACGCAGTATTTT. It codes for CASSLAKSRGQITDTQYF. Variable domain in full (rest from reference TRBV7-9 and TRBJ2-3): DTGVSQNPRHKITKRGQNVTFRCDPISEHNRLYWYRQTLGQGPEFLTYFQNEAQLEKSRLLSDRFSAERPKGSFSTLEIQRTEQGDSAMYLCASSLAKSRGQITDTQYFGPGTRLTVL.

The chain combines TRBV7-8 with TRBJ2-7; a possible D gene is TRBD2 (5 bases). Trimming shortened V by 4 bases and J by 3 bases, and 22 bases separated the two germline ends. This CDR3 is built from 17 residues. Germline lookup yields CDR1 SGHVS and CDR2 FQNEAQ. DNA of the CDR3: TGTGCCAGCAGCTCTTCAAACGGGATCCCCACCTGCTACGAGCAGTACTTC. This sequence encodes CASSSSNGIPTCYEQYF.

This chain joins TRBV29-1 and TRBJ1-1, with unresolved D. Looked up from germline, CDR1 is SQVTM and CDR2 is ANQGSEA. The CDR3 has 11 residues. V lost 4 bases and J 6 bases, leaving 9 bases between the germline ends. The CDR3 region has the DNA TGCAGCGTTGTTCGCGCACCTGAAGCTTTCTTT. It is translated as CSVVRAPEAFF.

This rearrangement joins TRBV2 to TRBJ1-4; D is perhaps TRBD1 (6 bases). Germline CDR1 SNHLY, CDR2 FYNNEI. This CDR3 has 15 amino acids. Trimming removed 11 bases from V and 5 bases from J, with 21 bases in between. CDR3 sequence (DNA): TGTGCCGGGACCCCTGGGACACACCGAAATGAAAAACTGTTTTTT. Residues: CAGTPGTHRNEKLFF.

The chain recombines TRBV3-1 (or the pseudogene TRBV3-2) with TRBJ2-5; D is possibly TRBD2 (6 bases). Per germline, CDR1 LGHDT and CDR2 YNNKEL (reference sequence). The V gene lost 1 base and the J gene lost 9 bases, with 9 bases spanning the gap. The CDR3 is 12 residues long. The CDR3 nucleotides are TGTGCCAGCAGCCAAGGGGAGGTTTCCCAGTACTTC. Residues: CASSQGEVSQYF.

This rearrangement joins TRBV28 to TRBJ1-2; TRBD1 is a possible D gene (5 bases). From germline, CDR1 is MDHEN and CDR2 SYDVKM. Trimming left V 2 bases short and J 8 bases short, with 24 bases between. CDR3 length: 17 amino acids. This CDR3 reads CASSLPGGGARNRGYTF. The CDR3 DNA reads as TGTGCCAGCAGTTTACCGGGGGGAGGAGCCCGGAATCGCGGCTACACCTTC.

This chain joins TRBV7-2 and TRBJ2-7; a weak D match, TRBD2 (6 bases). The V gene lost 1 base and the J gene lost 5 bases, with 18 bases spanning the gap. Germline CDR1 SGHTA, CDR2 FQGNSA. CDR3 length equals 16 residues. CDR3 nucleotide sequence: TGTGCCAGCAGCTTAGTTTTGTTGACGGGAGCCCACGAGCAGTACTTC. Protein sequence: CASSLVLLTGAHEQYF.

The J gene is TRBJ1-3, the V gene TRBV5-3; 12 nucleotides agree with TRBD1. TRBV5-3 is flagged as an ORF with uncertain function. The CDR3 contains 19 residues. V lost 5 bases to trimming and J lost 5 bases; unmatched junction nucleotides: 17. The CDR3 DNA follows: TGTGCCAGAAGAATACCGGGACAGGGGGCTAACCCTTACAGAAACACCATATATTTT. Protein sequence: CARRIPGQGANPYRNTIYF.

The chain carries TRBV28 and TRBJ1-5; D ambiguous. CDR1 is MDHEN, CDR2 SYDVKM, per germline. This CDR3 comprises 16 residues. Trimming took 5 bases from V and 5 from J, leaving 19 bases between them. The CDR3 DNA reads TGTGCCAGCAGTCCGATCGGCCCCTCCCCGGATCAGCCCCAGCATTTT. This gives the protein CASSPIGPSPDQPQHF.